Following are 10 T cell receptor beta chains from one sample sequenced in a study of regulatory T cells in long-lasting Graves disease. In building TCR beta libraries, iRepertoire HTBI primers were used together with Arm-PCR of CDR3 regions. TCRdb reanalysed the multiplex PCR reads using MiXCR and keeps one entry per CDR3 protein. The sample has 200,000 to 300,000 distinct CDR3 sequences, 20% to 25% seen once. Specified time point: newly diagnosed GD, antithyroid drugs for less than 3 months. RNA extracted from PBMCs served as the sequencing template. The sample was peripheral blood mononuclear cells (PBMCs), taken at new diagnosis, from a patient treated with antithyroid drugs. The receptors derive from a female donor with Graves disease.

Ten or more counts support this clonotype. CDR3 sequence reads: CASSRSDGFNYGYTF. Written as DNA, the CDR3 is TGTGCCAGCAGCCGATCAGACGGTTTTAACTATGGCTACACCTTC. This chain uses TRBV4-2 with TRBJ1-2; no firm D call. This CDR3 is 15 amino acids long. The V end was cut by 4 bases, the J end by 1 base, with 13 bases between. CDR1 and CDR2 from the germline V gene are LGHNA and YNFKEQ.

This clonotype was observed at least ten times. This chain connects TRBV7-2 to TRBJ2-5; 7 bases are a match to TRBD2. There are 17 residues in the CDR3. CDR1 and CDR2 (germline): SGHTA, FQGNSA. J lost 5 bases, V lost 0 bases, and 12 bases had no gene match. The CDR3 DNA reads TGTGCCAGCAGCTTAGCCCTTCCTAGGAGCGGGGTCGAGACCCAGTACTTC. This codes for CASSLALPRSGVETQYF.

This clonotype was counted ten times or more. The chain joins TRBV6-1 to TRBJ1-1; perhaps TRBD1 as D (5 bases). This CDR3 comprises 14 residues. The germline V gene encodes CDR1 MNHNS and CDR2 SASEGT. V was cut by 6 bases and J by 7 bases, with 18 bases left in between. The CDR3 nucleotides are TGTGCCAGCAGGACCAAGATGGGGACTGGTGAAGCTTTCTTT. Translation: CASRTKMGTGEAFF.

This clonotype was found a few times. The gene calls are TRBV19 and TRBJ1-2; possibly TRBD1 for D (5 bases). From germline, CDR1 is LNHDA and CDR2 SQIVND (reference sequence). Trimming shortened V by 7 bases and J by 7 bases, and 10 bases separated the two germline ends. This CDR3 is built from 11 residues. The CDR3 DNA follows: TGTGCCAGTAATTGGGGGTTTGGCTACACCTTC. It yields the protein CASNWGFGYTF.

This clonotype was observed many times. The chain joins TRBV7-8 to TRBJ1-4, with 8 bases that match TRBD1. Germline CDR1 SGHVS, CDR2 FQNEAQ. The ends lost 4 bases at V and 4 bases at J; junction bases unmatched: 5. The CDR3 runs to 15 residues. CDR3 amino acids: CASSYSDRVNEKLFF. As DNA, the CDR3 is TGTGCCAGCAGCTACTCGGACAGGGTTAATGAAAAACTGTTTTTT.

This clonotype was detected ten times or more. The CDR3 region is CASSRTGANTGELFF. The CDR3 DNA follows: TGTGCCAGCAGCCGGACAGGGGCGAACACCGGGGAGCTGTTTTTT. The rearrangement joins TRBV6-2 or TRBV6-3 to TRBJ2-2; 9 nucleotides match TRBD1. This CDR3 spans 15 amino acids. The ends lost 6 bases at V and 0 bases at J; junction bases unmatched: 2. Germline V gene data show CDR1 as MNHEY and CDR2 as SVGEGT.

This clonotype was counted between two and nine times. This chain joins TRBV5-4 and TRBJ2-1, with D possibly being TRBD1 (6 bases). The germline CDR1 and CDR2 sequences are SGHNT and YYREEE (reference sequence). This CDR3 is 16 amino acids long. V was pared by 4 bases and J by 0 bases, with 14 bases between. The CDR3 is CASSNRDRSSYNEQFF. DNA of the CDR3: TGTGCCAGCAGCAACAGGGACCGGAGCTCCTACAATGAGCAGTTCTTC.

This clonotype was counted ten times or more. The chain couples TRBV5-1 to TRBJ1-2, with D uncertain. Between the trimmed V and J ends, which lost 4 bases and 8 bases, there was a span of 15 bases. The CDR3 has 13 amino acids. Per the germline V gene, CDR1 is SGHRS and CDR2 is YFSETQ. The CDR3, as DNA: TGCGCCAGCAGCGGTAAGGGATCGTCCGGCTACACCTTC. Translating gives CASSGKGSSGYTF.

This clonotype occurred a few times. The chain recombines TRBV7-2 with TRBJ2-7; maybe TRBD1 (6 bases). Trimming pared 6 bases from V and 4 bases from J, leaving 16 bases between. The CDR3 loop spans 14 amino acids. Germline CDR1 SGHTA, CDR2 FQGNSA. CDR3 DNA: TGTGCCAGCAGGCCGGGACATGGGGTTTACGAGCAGTACTTC. This translates into CASRPGHGVYEQYF.

This clonotype has just a few counts. The chain uses TRBV10-1 and TRBJ1-1, with D maybe TRBD1 (5 bases). The germline gives CDR1 WNHNN, CDR2 SYGVQD (reference sequence). With 10 bases removed from V and 6 bases from J, the gap between germline ends came to 18 bases. The CDR3 consists of 13 residues. Here the CDR3 reads CATTPGRGSEAFF. In DNA form, the CDR3 reads TGCGCCACTACGCCAGGGCGAGGGTCTGAAGCTTTCTTT.